The rows below give T cell receptor beta chains drawn from one sample of a study of cytomegalovirus exposure and HLA in healthy donors. Measured with immunoSEQ multiplex PCR; TCRdb has only the in-frame clones, and not every one. This table holds some 150,000 clones, around three quarters found once. Sequenced sample: PBMCs. The receptors derive from a woman aged 25 to 39 in good health and CMV-seropositive. Both conserved end residues are part of each CDR3. The D gene is left open where the match is weak. Part of the rows lack a size; the others show once, few, many or a class for expanded clones.

V,D,J,size,DNA,CDR3
TRBV10-3,TRBD1,TRBJ2-7,NA,TGTGCCATCAGTGATAGTAGACAGGGCGAGCAGTACTTC,CAISDSRQGEQYF
TRBV19,NA,TRBJ1-5,few,TGTGCCAGTAGTTTACAGGGAGAGCGGCAGCCCCAGCATTTT,CASSLQGERQPQHF
TRBV7-2,TRBD2,TRBJ2-1,NA,TGTGCCAGCAGCCAGCTAGCGGGCGGCAATGAGCAGTTCTTC,CASSQLAGGNEQFF
TRBV5-1,TRBD1,TRBJ2-1,NA,TGCGCCAGCAGCTTGGAAGGGACAGGGGTGTATAATGAGCAGTTCTTC,CASSLEGTGVYNEQFF
TRBV5-6,TRBD2,TRBJ2-7,NA,TGTGCCAGCAGCTTGCGCGGGAGCTACGAGCAGTACTTC,CASSLRGSYEQYF
TRBV5-6,NA,TRBJ2-5,NA,TGTGCCAGCAGCCCAACACCTGGAGGGCCGGAGACCCAGTACTTC,CASSPTPGGPETQYF
TRBV30,NA,TRBJ1-5,NA,TGTGCCTGGAGTGTACAGGGGCCCCAGCATTTT,CAWSVQGPQHF
TRBV5-4,NA,TRBJ1-3,once,TGTGCCAGCAGCGAGATTAGCTCTGGAAACACCATATATTTT,CASSEISSGNTIYF
TRBV11-3,TRBD1,TRBJ1-2,NA,TGTGCCAGCAGCCTAAGGGACAGGGGACTAAGGGATGGCTACACCTTC,CASSLRDRGLRDGYTF
TRBV7-8,TRBD2,TRBJ2-5,NA,TGTGCCAGCAGCTTAGTGGTAGCGGGGGTAAAAGAGACCCAGTACTTC,CASSLVVAGVKETQYF
TRBV7-2,NA,TRBJ1-1,NA,TGTGCCAGCAGCTTAGTGTTTCAGGGCAGGAACACTGAAGCTTTCTTT,CASSLVFQGRNTEAFF
TRBV7-9,TRBD1,TRBJ1-2,NA,TGTGCCAGCAGCGTACCGGGACAGAACTATGGCTACACCTTC,CASSVPGQNYGYTF
TRBV4-1,TRBD1,TRBJ1-5,NA,TGCGCCAGCAGCCCCAGACAGGGGGCATTCCAGCCCCAGCATTTT,CASSPRQGAFQPQHF
TRBV2,NA,TRBJ2-7,few,TGTGCCAGCAGCGTGGACATCTCCTACGAGCAGTACTTC,CASSVDISYEQYF
TRBV15,TRBD1,TRBJ2-5,NA,TGTGCCACCAGCACAATGTCACAGGGGCTGGAAGAGACCCAGTACTTC,CATSTMSQGLEETQYF
TRBV29-1,TRBD2,TRBJ2-7,NA,TGCAGCGTTCTAGCGGGGGGACACGAGCAGTACTTC,CSVLAGGHEQYF
TRBV18,TRBD2,TRBJ2-2,NA,TGTGCCAGCTCAAGGCCTAGCGGGATCGGGGCCGGGGAGCTGTTTTTT,CASSRPSGIGAGELFF
TRBV15,TRBD1,TRBJ1-3,NA,TGTGCCACTAGCAGAACTTCAGGGGGCGAGGTGGCTGGAAACACCATATATTTT,CATSRTSGGEVAGNTIYF
TRBV28,TRBD1,TRBJ1-1,NA,TGTGCCAGCAGTTTAGGAGGGGGCATGAACACTGAAGCTTTCTTT,CASSLGGGMNTEAFF
TRBV9,TRBD2,TRBJ2-2,once,TGTGCCAGCAGCCCCGGCGGGAGAAAGAGCGGGGAGCTGTTTTTT,CASSPGGRKSGELFF
TRBV6-6,NA,TRBJ2-2,few,TGTGCCAGCAGTTACTCTGGCAGGGGATCCGGGGAGCTGTTTTTT,CASSYSGRGSGELFF
TRBV6-1,TRBD2,TRBJ2-6,NA,TGTGCCAGCAGTGAGCTCGGGGGGGTATCTGGGGCCAACGTCCTGACTTTC,CASSELGGVSGANVLTF
TRBV9,NA,TRBJ1-3,NA,TGTGCCAGCAGCGTGGAACTTTGGGCAGACTCTGGAAACACCATATATTTT,CASSVELWADSGNTIYF
TRBV7-9,TRBD1,TRBJ1-1,NA,TGTGCCAGCAGTAAACAGGGGGCGGTCGGAGCTTTCTTT,CASSKQGAVGAFF
TRBV6-5,TRBD1,TRBJ2-5,once,TGTGCCAGCAGTTACAAGGGACAGAGGTTCCAAGAGACCCAGTACTTC,CASSYKGQRFQETQYF
TRBV11-2,TRBD2,TRBJ2-5,NA,TGTGCCAGCAGCTTAAAGGCGGGGGGGACCCAGTACTTC,CASSLKAGGTQYF
TRBV2,NA,TRBJ2-6,NA,TGTGCCAGCAGTGAAGCAGGGGCTGGGGCCAACGTCCTGACTTTC,CASSEAGAGANVLTF
TRBV28,NA,TRBJ2-7,NA,TGTGCCAGCAGTCCTCTGGGGGGACCATTCGAGCAGTACTTC,CASSPLGGPFEQYF
TRBV7-2,TRBD2,TRBJ2-3,NA,TGTGCCAGCAGCTTCGCGGGGGGCACAGATACGCAGTATTTT,CASSFAGGTDTQYF
TRBV19,TRBD1,TRBJ1-2,NA,TGTGCCAGTACCCGGACAGGGTTCGGCTACACCTTC,CASTRTGFGYTF
TRBV10-3,TRBD1,TRBJ2-7,once,TGTGCCATCAGTGGCGGACAGGGGAACTACGAGCAGTACTTC,CAISGGQGNYEQYF
TRBV4-3,TRBD2,TRBJ2-1,NA,TGCGCCAGCAGCCAAGGACCGGGAGGGCGCCGCCATGAGCAGTTCTTC,CASSQGPGGRRHEQFF
TRBV30,NA,TRBJ2-7,NA,TGTGCCTGGACTAAAGTTGACAGGAGCTACGAGCAGTACTTC,CAWTKVDRSYEQYF
TRBV4-3,NA,TRBJ2-3,once,TGCGCCAGCAGCCTAGGGGGGGTCTCCACAGATACGCAGTATTTT,CASSLGGVSTDTQYF
TRBV9,TRBD1,TRBJ1-1,once,TGTGCCAGCACCTTTCTCGACAGGGACGGTGACACTGAAGCTTTCTTT,CASTFLDRDGDTEAFF